These 32 T cell receptor beta chains originate from one sample sequenced in a study of blood T cell repertoires in COVID-19. Only in-frame clones appear in the TCRdb table, and some are missing; sequencing was by immunoSEQ multiplex PCR. The sample shows just over 300,000 clones, roughly nine tenths of them seen only once. What was sequenced was peripheral blood. The receptors were sampled from a woman aged 25 to 39 with COVID-19, enrolled during active disease.

This clone was recorded a few times. This chain links TRBV4-2 with TRBJ1-1; no reliable D call. Germline assignment: CDR1 LGHNA and CDR2 YNFKEQ. Trimming pared 3 bases from V and 2 bases from J, leaving 16 bases between. This CDR3 region has 16 residues. CDR3 sequence (DNA): TGTGCCAGCAGCCAGGCCACGGGAGGGAGCAACACTGAAGCTTTCTTT. Amino acid sequence: CASSQATGGSNTEAFF.

The chain joins TRBV5-3 to TRBJ1-5; a possible D gene is TRBD1 (5 bases). TRBV5-3 is designated an ORF whose function remains uncertain. Trimming took 9 bases from V and 0 from J, leaving 13 bases between them. There are 14 residues in the CDR3. CDR3 sequence: CATDGGPSNQPQHF. The CDR3 DNA reads TGTGCCACGGACGGGGGTCCTAGCAATCAGCCCCAGCATTTT.

V and J are TRBV19 and TRBJ2-7; TRBD2 might be the D (6 bases). The germline V gene has CDR1 LNHDA and CDR2 SQIVND (reference sequence). Deletions cut 9 bases from V and 4 bases from J, with 13 bases between. This CDR3 region has 12 residues. The CDR3 region has the DNA TGTGCCAGACCGGGGGTAGTGTACGAGCAGTACGTC. Its translation: CARPGVVYEQYV.

The chain joins TRBV6-5 to TRBJ2-7; a possible D gene is TRBD2 (7 bases). Germline CDR1 MNHEY, CDR2 SVGAGI. CDR3 length equals 13 residues. V was clipped by 5 bases and J by 6 bases, with 14 bases between them. DNA of the CDR3: TGTGCCAGCAGTATTAACAGGGAGGGCGAGCAGTACGTC. It is translated as CASSINREGEQYV.

The chain uses TRBV10-3 and TRBJ1-6; TRBD1 matches 10 bases. Germline CDR1 reads ENHRY; CDR2 reads SYGVKD. This CDR3 contains 14 residues. V gave up 6 bases and J gave up 6 bases; unmatched junction bases: 2. As DNA, the CDR3 is TGTGCCATCAGGGGACAGGGGAGTAATTCACCCCTCCACTTT. It is translated as CAIRGQGSNSPLHF.

This clone has only a few counts. The chain links TRBV19 to TRBJ1-2; a weak D match, TRBD1 (6 bases). The CDR3 length is 11 residues. Germline values: CDR1 LNHDA, CDR2 SQIVND (reference sequence). The V and J ends lost 5 bases and 8 bases respectively, with 9 bases between them. CDR3 coding DNA: TGTGCCAGTAGTCAGGGGCGCGGCTACACCTTC. Protein sequence: CASSQGRGYTF.

V gene TRBV5-8 combines with J gene TRBJ1-2; 8 nucleotides agree with TRBD1. The germline V gene has CDR1 SGHTS and CDR2 YDEGEE. V was pared by 2 bases and J by 5 bases, with 2 bases of the junction left unmatched. The CDR3 consists of 13 residues. The CDR3 DNA reads as TGTGCCAGCAGCTTAGACAGGGGTTATGGCTACACCTTC. Amino acids: CASSLDRGYGYTF.

This chain connects TRBV2 to TRBJ2-3; 12 positions match TRBD1. J was trimmed by 8 bases and V by 5 bases; bases with no gene match: 14. The CDR3 totals 17 residues. Germline loops: CDR1 SNHLY, CDR2 FYNNEI. This CDR3 reads CASSSEAGTGGAGTQYF. The CDR3 DNA reads as TGTGCCAGCAGTTCTGAAGCCGGGACAGGGGGCGCCGGTACGCAGTATTTT.

The chain recombines TRBV7-8 with TRBJ1-5, with a possible D match to TRBD1 (5 bases). V shed 1 base and J shed 7 bases, with 11 bases lying between them. The CDR3 has 14 residues. CDR1 is SGHVS, CDR2 FQNEAQ, per germline. CDR3 nucleotide sequence: TGTGCCAGCAGCTTAGGACCGGGGGTGCAGCCCCAGCATTTT. Encoded protein: CASSLGPGVQPQHF.

The rearrangement joins TRBV7-2 to TRBJ1-1; D possibly corresponds to TRBD1 (5 bases). The CDR3 is 14 residues long. Germline CDR1 SGHTA, CDR2 FQGNSA. Deletions cut 3 bases from V and 0 bases from J, with 8 bases between. CDR3 DNA sequence: TGTGCCAGCAGCTTCAGGGTGATGAACACTGAAGCTTTCTTT. This sequence encodes CASSFRVMNTEAFF.

The chain recombines TRBV2 with TRBJ2-3; D is undetermined. Germline V CDR1 and CDR2: SNHLY, FYNNEI. Trimming pared 4 bases from V and 0 bases from J, leaving 11 bases between. The CDR3 totals 15 residues. The CDR3 DNA follows: TGTGCCAGCAGTGTGGAGTTCTCTAGCACAGATACGCAGTATTTT. Protein sequence: CASSVEFSSTDTQYF.

This clone showed up just once. The V call is TRBV2, the J call TRBJ1-2; 10 nucleotides match TRBD1. Germline lookup yields CDR1 SNHLY and CDR2 FYNNEI. V was clipped by 5 bases and J by 4 bases; unmatched bases: 4. The CDR3 runs to 14 residues. The CDR3: CASSWDRGFYGYTF. In nucleotides, the CDR3 is TGTGCCAGCAGTTGGGACAGGGGATTCTATGGCTACACCTTC.

The rearrangement uses TRBV5-4 and TRBJ1-1, with D unclear. Trimming left V 4 bases short and J 5 bases short, with 24 bases between. Per germline, CDR1 SGHNT and CDR2 YYREEE (reference sequence). The CDR3 runs to 17 residues. CDR3 DNA: TGTGCCAGCAGCCTTGGAGGGAGGGTCCCGGCAGGAACTGAAGCTTTCTTT. This encodes CASSLGGRVPAGTEAFF.

The rearrangement uses TRBV6-5 and TRBJ1-1; tentatively, D is TRBD1 (5 bases). The ends were cut back, 5 bases at V and 7 bases at J, with 14 bases in the middle. The CDR3 has 13 amino acids. Per the germline V gene, CDR1 is MNHEY and CDR2 is SVGAGI. This CDR3 reads CASSLRQLHEAFF. The CDR3 region has the DNA TGTGCCAGCAGTCTTAGACAGCTCCATGAAGCTTTCTTT.

The chain is built from TRBV2 and TRBJ1-2; D is ambiguous. Trimming took 8 bases from V and 2 from J, leaving 12 bases between them. The CDR3 is 13 amino acids. Germline V gene data show CDR1 as SNHLY and CDR2 as FYNNEI. DNA of the CDR3: TGTGCCAGCGATCCGTCCCGGAACTATGGCTACACCTTC. Residues: CASDPSRNYGYTF. The full variable domain, with the rest looked up from reference TRBV2 and TRBJ1-2, is EPEVTQTPSHQVTQMGQEVILRCVPISNHLYFYWYRQILGQKVEFLVSFYNNEISEKSEIFDDQFSVERPDGSNFTLKIRSTKLEDSAMYFCASDPSRNYGYTFGSGTRLTVV.

V and J are TRBV7-3 and TRBJ2-2; 8 bases match TRBD1. The CDR3 covers 14 residues. The germline V gene has CDR1 SGHTA and CDR2 FQGTGA. The trim removed 3 bases at V and 4 bases at J, leaving 1 base unmatched. The CDR3 DNA reads as TGTGCCAGCAGCTTTGACAGGGGCACCGGGGAGCTGTTTTTT. It yields the protein CASSFDRGTGELFF.

The chain carries TRBV7-2 and TRBJ2-7, with 8 bases matching TRBD1. The trim removed 6 bases at V and 1 base at J, leaving 5 bases unmatched. CDR3 length equals 14 residues. Germline V gene lookup returns CDR1 SGHTA and CDR2 FQGNSA. CDR3 sequence reads: CASSDRGRSYEQYF. In nucleotides, the CDR3 is TGTGCCAGCAGTGACAGGGGTAGATCCTACGAGCAGTACTTC.

This sequence joins TRBV28 and TRBJ1-2; TRBD1 agrees at 7 bases. Germline lookup yields CDR1 MDHEN and CDR2 SYDVKM. This CDR3 spans 14 amino acids. V gave up 6 bases and J gave up 3 bases; unmatched junction bases: 7. DNA of the CDR3: TGTGCCAGCAGCCCGACAGGGTCGGACTATGGCTACACCTTC. Protein sequence: CASSPTGSDYGYTF.

The chain links TRBV19 to TRBJ1-6; TRBD1 matches at 10 bases. CDR1 and CDR2 from the germline V gene are LNHDA and SQIVND (reference sequence). The CDR3 spans 13 residues. V was clipped by 10 bases and J by 9 bases; unmatched bases: 6. The CDR3 protein is CATGDRGLSPLHF. CDR3 sequence (DNA): TGTGCCACCGGAGACAGGGGGCTTTCACCCCTCCACTTT.

The chain recombines TRBV19 with TRBJ1-4; a weak D match, TRBD1 (5 bases). Germline values: CDR1 LNHDA, CDR2 SQIVND (reference sequence). Trimming took 8 bases from V and 8 from J, leaving 12 bases between them. The CDR3 runs to 12 residues. The chain's CDR3 is CASGWAGEKLFF. The CDR3 coding sequence is TGTGCCAGTGGATGGGCAGGGGAAAAACTGTTTTTT. The complete variable domain, with remaining parts taken from reference TRBV19 and TRBJ1-4, reads DGGITQSPKYLFRKEGQNVTLSCEQNLNHDAMYWYRQDPGQGLRLIYYSQIVNDFQKGDIAEGYSVSREKKESFPLTVTSAQKNPTAFYLCASGWAGEKLFFGSGTQLSVL.

This clone was seen a few times. This chain links TRBV6-5 with TRBJ1-6, with D maybe TRBD1 (6 bases). The CDR3 spans 15 residues. Germline CDR1 reads MNHEY; CDR2 reads SVGAGI. V lost 7 bases and J 3 bases, leaving 13 bases between the germline ends. CDR3 amino acids: CASIVGGNYNSPLHF. The CDR3 DNA sequence: TGTGCCAGCATTGTAGGGGGAAACTATAATTCACCCCTCCACTTT.

CDR3 in amino acids: CASSFGGPYQPQHF. The CDR3 DNA reads as TGTGCCAGCAGTTTCGGAGGACCTTATCAGCCCCAGCATTTT. The V gene is TRBV27, the J gene TRBJ1-5; D is undetermined. Trimming shortened V by 3 bases and J by 5 bases, and 11 bases separated the two germline ends. The CDR3 contains 14 residues. The germline gives CDR1 MNHEY, CDR2 SMNVEV (reference sequence).

The J gene is TRBJ1-6, the V gene TRBV4-1; 11 nucleotides line up with TRBD1. CDR3 length: 16 amino acids. V shed 4 bases and J 8 bases; nucleotides not matched to a gene: 7. In germline, CDR1 is MGHRA, CDR2 YSYEKL. The CDR3 protein is CASSPESGQGDSPLHF. CDR3 nucleotides: TGCGCCAGCAGCCCGGAATCGGGACAGGGGGATTCACCCCTCCACTTT.

This clone was recorded once. This chain uses TRBV2 with TRBJ2-4; possible D gene TRBD2, 6 bases. CDR1 SNHLY and CDR2 FYNNEI come from the germline V gene. V lost 2 bases and J lost 2, with 10 bases in between. The CDR3 totals 15 residues. CDR3 amino acids: CASSESGGTKNIQYF. The CDR3, as DNA: TGTGCCAGCAGTGAAAGTGGGGGGACCAAAAACATTCAGTACTTC.

This chain uses TRBV6-5 with TRBJ1-3, with 8 bases that match TRBD1. Germline V gene lookup returns CDR1 MNHEY and CDR2 SVGAGI. CDR3 length: 15 residues. Unmatched junction bases numbered 6, after V lost 4 bases and J lost 4 bases. CDR3 in DNA: TGTGCCAGCAGTTTTACCGGGACAGGAGGAAACACCATATATTTT. This gives the protein CASSFTGTGGNTIYF.

The V gene is TRBV7-8, the J gene TRBJ2-2; weak D call: TRBD1 (6 bases). The CDR3 runs 15 residues. Trimming removed 5 bases at V and 0 bases at J, with 10 bases between. Germline V gene data show CDR1 as SGHVS and CDR2 as FQNEAQ. The CDR3 is CASSRRGANTGELFF. CDR3 in DNA: TGTGCCAGCAGCCGCAGGGGAGCGAACACCGGGGAGCTGTTTTTT.

The CDR3 region has the DNA TGCAGCGTTGAATTGCAGGGGCGCGTCCCAGAGACCCAGTACTTC. It translates to CSVELQGRVPETQYF. The J gene is TRBJ2-5, the V gene TRBV29-1, with D perhaps TRBD1 (6 bases). Germline loops: CDR1 SQVTM, CDR2 ANQGSEA. The CDR3 totals 15 residues. V was trimmed by 2 bases and J by 4 bases, leaving 17 bases between them.

This clone was counted a single time. The chain couples TRBV24-1 to TRBJ2-2; 8 bases fit TRBD1. V gave up 3 bases and J gave up 4 bases; unmatched junction bases: 6. The CDR3 runs to 16 residues. CDR1 and CDR2 (germline): KGHDR, SFDVKD. CDR3 nucleotide sequence: TGTGCCACCAGTGATCCCCGGACAGGGCCCACCGGGGAGCTGTTTTTT. This codes for CATSDPRTGPTGELFF.

This clone was found once. The genes are TRBV28 and TRBJ2-7; D is perhaps TRBD1 (6 bases). The germline CDR1 and CDR2 sequences are MDHEN and SYDVKM. This CDR3 is 14 amino acids long. Trimming stripped 5 bases from V and 5 bases from J, with 16 bases between. CDR3 protein: CASSLRTVGDEQYV. The CDR3 DNA follows: TGTGCCAGCAGTCTCCGGACAGTGGGGGACGAGCAGTACGTC.

This chain links TRBV3-1 (or the pseudogene TRBV3-2) with TRBJ1-1; the D is unclear. V dropped 4 bases and J dropped 4 bases, with 19 bases sitting between them. Looked up from germline, CDR1 is LGHDT and CDR2 is YNNKEL (reference sequence). This CDR3 contains 16 residues. As DNA, the CDR3 is TGTGCCAGCAGCCCTACCTTGGGCTCGGAGGTCACTGAAGCTTTCTTT. It yields the protein CASSPTLGSEVTEAFF.

The chain couples TRBV25-1 to TRBJ2-1; D gene uncertain. The V and J ends lost 0 bases and 1 base respectively, with 10 bases between them. CDR3 length: 16 amino acids. In germline, CDR1 is MGHDK, CDR2 SYGVNS. CDR3 amino acids: CASSEYTPFSYNEQFF. The CDR3 DNA sequence: TGTGCCAGCAGTGAATATACACCTTTTTCCTACAATGAGCAGTTCTTC.

This rearrangement joins TRBV11-3 to TRBJ1-1; D unclear. With 1 base removed from V and 5 bases from J, the gap between germline ends came to 5 bases. Germline values: CDR1 SGHNT, CDR2 YENEEA. This CDR3 comprises 12 residues. DNA for the CDR3: TGTGCCAGCAGCTTAGGTGTAACTGAAGCTTTCTTT. Encoded protein: CASSLGVTEAFF. Together with reference TRBV11-3 and TRBJ1-1, the CDR3 gives the full variable domain: EAGVVQSPRYKIIEKKQPVAFWCNPISGHNTLYWYLQNLGQGPELLIRYENEEAVDDSQLPKDRFSAERLKGVDSTLKIQPAELGDSAVYLCASSLGVTEAFFGQGTRLTVV.